The sequence of this T cell receptor (beta chain) was determined in a study of blood T cell repertoires in COVID-19. On the study more broadly: There were acute and convalescent COVID-19 samples, and they came from the United States, Italy and Spain.

Original data processing: The assay estimated nucleated cells by amplifying reference gene primers. Some clones are missing from TCRdb's copy, which holds only in-frame ones; the method was immunoSEQ multiplex PCR. V and J calls and clone size are copied from that table; D and trimming were computed from the DNA. The table lists about 160,000 clones, roughly 80% of them singletons, with under 2.5% in the top ten. In germline, CDR1 is SEHNR, CDR2 FQNEAQ (reference sequence). Trimming shortened V by 5 bases and J by 0 bases, and 5 bases separated the two germline ends. This CDR3 region has 14 residues.

This sequence was found in an older man with acute or convalescent COVID-19. The material sequenced was peripheral blood. The chain is built from TRBV7-9 and TRBJ2-6; D gene ambiguous. CDR3 sequence (DNA): TGTGCCAGCAGCCCAGTCTCTGGGGCCAACGTCCTGACTTTC. Protein sequence: CASSPVSGANVLTF.